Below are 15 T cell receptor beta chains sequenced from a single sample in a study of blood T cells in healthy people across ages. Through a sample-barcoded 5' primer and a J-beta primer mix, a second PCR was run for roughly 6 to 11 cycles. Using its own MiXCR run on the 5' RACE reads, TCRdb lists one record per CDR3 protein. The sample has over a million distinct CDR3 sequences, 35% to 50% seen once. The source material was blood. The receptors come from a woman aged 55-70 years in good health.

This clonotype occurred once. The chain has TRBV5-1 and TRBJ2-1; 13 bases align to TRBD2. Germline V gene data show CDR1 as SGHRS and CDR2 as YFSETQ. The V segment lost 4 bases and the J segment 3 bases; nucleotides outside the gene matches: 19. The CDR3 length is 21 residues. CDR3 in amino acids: CASSPRQGWTSGSSYYNEQFF. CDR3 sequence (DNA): TGCGCCAGCAGCCCACGACAGGGATGGACTAGCGGGAGTTCTTACTACAATGAGCAGTTCTTC.

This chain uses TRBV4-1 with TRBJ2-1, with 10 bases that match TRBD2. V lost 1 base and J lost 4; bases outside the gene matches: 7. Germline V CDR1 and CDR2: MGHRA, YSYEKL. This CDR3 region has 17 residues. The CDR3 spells CASSQGESGRAYNEQFF. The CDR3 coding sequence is TGCGCCAGCAGCCAAGGGGAGAGCGGGAGGGCTTACAATGAGCAGTTCTTC.

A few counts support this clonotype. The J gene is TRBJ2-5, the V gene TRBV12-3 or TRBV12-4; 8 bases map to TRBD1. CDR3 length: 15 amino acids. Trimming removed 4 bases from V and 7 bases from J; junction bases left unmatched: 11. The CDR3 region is CASSYLGTGRATQYF. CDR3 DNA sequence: TGTGCCAGCAGTTACTTGGGGACAGGCCGTGCGACCCAGTACTTC.

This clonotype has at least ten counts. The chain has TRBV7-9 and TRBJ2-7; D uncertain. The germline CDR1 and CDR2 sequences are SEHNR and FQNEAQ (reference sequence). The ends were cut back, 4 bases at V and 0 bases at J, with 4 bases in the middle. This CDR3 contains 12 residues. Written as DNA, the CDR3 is TGTGCCAGCAGCTCCCTCTCCTACGAGCAGTACTTC. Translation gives CASSSLSYEQYF.

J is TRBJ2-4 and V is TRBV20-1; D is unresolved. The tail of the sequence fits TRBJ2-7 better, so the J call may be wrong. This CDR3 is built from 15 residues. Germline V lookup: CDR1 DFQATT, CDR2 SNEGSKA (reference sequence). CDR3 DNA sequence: TGCAGTGCTACCTCCACACAAGCCAGGAACTACGAGCAGTACTTC. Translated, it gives CSATSTQARNYEQYF.

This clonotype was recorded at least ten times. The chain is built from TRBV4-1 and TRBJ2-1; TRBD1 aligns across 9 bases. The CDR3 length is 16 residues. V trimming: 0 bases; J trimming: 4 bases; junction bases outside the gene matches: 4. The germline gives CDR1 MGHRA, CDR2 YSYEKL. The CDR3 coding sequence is TGCGCCAGCAGCCAAGATGGGGGGACAGGGTACAATGAGCAGTTCTTC. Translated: CASSQDGGTGYNEQFF.

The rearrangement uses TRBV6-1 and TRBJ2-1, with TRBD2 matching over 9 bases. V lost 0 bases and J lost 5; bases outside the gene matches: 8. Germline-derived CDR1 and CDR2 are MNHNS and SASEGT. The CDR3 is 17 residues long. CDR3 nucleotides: TGTGCCAGCAGTGAAGCGCGGGTAATAGCGGGAGACAATGAGCAGTTCTTC. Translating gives CASSEARVIAGDNEQFF.

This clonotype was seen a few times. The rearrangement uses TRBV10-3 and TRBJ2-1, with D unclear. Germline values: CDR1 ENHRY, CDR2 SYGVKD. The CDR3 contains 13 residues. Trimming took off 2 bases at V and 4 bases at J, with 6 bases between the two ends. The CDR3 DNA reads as TGTGCCATCAGTGAGAGTGTGTACAATGAGCAGTTCTTC. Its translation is CAISESVYNEQFF.

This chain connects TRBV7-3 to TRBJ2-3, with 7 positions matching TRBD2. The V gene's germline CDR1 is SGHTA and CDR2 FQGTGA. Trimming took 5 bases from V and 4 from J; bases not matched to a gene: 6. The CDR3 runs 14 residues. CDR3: CASSPGEGSDTQYF. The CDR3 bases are TGTGCCAGCAGCCCTGGGGAGGGTTCAGATACGCAGTATTTT.

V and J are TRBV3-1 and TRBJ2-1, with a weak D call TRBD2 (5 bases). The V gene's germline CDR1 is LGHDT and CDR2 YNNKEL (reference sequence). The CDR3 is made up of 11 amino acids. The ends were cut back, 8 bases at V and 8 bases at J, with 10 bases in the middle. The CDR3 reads CASGREDEQFF. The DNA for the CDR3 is TGTGCCAGCGGGAGAGAGGATGAGCAGTTCTTC.

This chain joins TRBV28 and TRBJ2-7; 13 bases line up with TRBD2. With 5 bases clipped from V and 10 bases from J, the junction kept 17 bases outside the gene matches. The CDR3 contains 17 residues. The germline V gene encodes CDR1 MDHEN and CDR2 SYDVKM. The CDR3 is CASSAPGLAGTREAQYF. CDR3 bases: TGTGCCAGCAGTGCGCCGGGACTAGCGGGAACTCGGGAGGCCCAGTACTTC.

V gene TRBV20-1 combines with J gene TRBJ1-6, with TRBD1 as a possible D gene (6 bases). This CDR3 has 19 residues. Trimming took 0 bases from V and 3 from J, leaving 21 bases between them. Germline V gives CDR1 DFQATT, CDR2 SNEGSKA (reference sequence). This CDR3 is CSAREGGVGGRGYNSPLHF. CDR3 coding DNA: TGCAGTGCTAGAGAGGGGGGCGTAGGGGGGAGAGGCTATAATTCACCCCTCCACTTT.

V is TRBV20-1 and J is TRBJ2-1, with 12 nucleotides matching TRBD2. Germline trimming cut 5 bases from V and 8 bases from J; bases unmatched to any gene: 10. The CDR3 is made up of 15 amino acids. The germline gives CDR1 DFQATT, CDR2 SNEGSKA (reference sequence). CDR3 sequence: CSAPRGLAGFDEQFF. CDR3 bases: TGCAGTGCTCCCCGGGGACTAGCGGGTTTCGATGAGCAGTTCTTC.

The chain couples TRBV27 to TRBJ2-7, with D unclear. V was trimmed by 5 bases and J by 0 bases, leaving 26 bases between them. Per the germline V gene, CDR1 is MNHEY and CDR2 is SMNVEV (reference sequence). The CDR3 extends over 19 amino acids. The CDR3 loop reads CASSAYGPQVLLSSYEQYF. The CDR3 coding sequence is TGTGCCAGCAGTGCTTATGGCCCTCAGGTGTTACTTAGCTCCTACGAGCAGTACTTC.

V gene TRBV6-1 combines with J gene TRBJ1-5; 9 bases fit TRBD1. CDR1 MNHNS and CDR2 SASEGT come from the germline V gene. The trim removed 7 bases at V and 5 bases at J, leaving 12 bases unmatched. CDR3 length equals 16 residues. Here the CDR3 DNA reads TGTGCCAGCATTCGGACAGGGGCGAAAAACGATCAGCCCCAGCATTTT. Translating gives CASIRTGAKNDQPQHF.